These 10 T cell receptor beta chains were all obtained from the same sample, sequenced in a study of cytomegalovirus exposure and HLA in healthy donors. The PCR had 60 Vbeta and 13 Jbeta primers. Assay: immunoSEQ multiplex PCR; the TCRdb copy retains only in-frame clones and omits some. The table records around 300,000 clones, roughly two thirds of them present only once. Sample: PBMCs. These TCRs come from a female donor in good health and CMV-seronegative.

This chain links TRBV10-2 with TRBJ2-1; 15 bases agree with TRBD2. Germline CDR1 and CDR2: WSHSY and SAAADI. V lost 8 bases, J lost 9 bases, and 5 bases stayed unmatched. This CDR3 has 14 amino acids. The CDR3 DNA sequence: TGCGCCAGCCTGGGACTAGCGGGAGGACTTGAGCAGTTCTTC. This encodes CASLGLAGGLEQFF.

V usage is TRBV20-1 and J usage is TRBJ2-1; D not resolved. Trimming took 3 bases from V and 9 from J, leaving 9 bases between them. Germline CDR1 reads DFQATT; CDR2 reads SNEGSKA (reference sequence). CDR3 size: 11 residues. The CDR3 protein is CSASPLFEQFF. CDR3 in DNA: TGCAGTGCTAGCCCTTTGTTTGAGCAGTTCTTC.

The rearrangement uses TRBV28 and TRBJ1-5, with D possibly matching TRBD1 (5 bases). Germline V lookup: CDR1 MDHEN, CDR2 SYDVKM. The CDR3 consists of 14 residues. Deletions cut 2 bases from V and 5 bases from J, with 10 bases between. This chain's CDR3 is CASSLGWGDQPQHF. The CDR3 region has the DNA TGTGCCAGCAGTTTAGGGTGGGGGGATCAGCCCCAGCATTTT.

This chain connects TRBV29-1 to TRBJ2-7; 7 bases line up with TRBD1. Germline assignment: CDR1 SQVTM and CDR2 ANQGSEA. The trim removed 1 base at V and 3 bases at J, leaving 6 bases unmatched. The CDR3 loop spans 14 amino acids. CDR3 nucleotide sequence: TGCAGCGTTGAAGGACAGGGAGTCCGCTACGAGCAGTACTTC. Its translation: CSVEGQGVRYEQYF.

Note on this clone: In the same sample, other DNA sequences code for this CDR3. The chain links TRBV27 to TRBJ2-3; D is perhaps TRBD2 (5 bases). V lost 5 bases to trimming and J lost 5 bases, with 5 bases between them. The CDR3 sequence is 11 residues long. CDR1 is MNHEY, CDR2 SMNVEV, per germline (reference sequence). CDR3 nucleotide sequence: TGTGCCAGCAGTCGGGGAGATACGCAGTATTTT. This codes for CASSRGDTQYF.

The chain joins TRBV25-1 to TRBJ1-1; the D is unclear. Germline CDR1 MGHDK, CDR2 SYGVNS. Trimming stripped 2 bases from V and 11 bases from J, with 12 bases between. The CDR3 covers 12 residues. The CDR3 DNA follows: TGTGCCAGCAGTGAAGGGGAGACCGCGGCTTTCTTT. It translates to CASSEGETAAFF.

The chain has TRBV2 and TRBJ2-6; 7 bases are a match to TRBD1. Trimming at V came to 7 bases and at J to 0 bases, leaving 3 bases not matched to a gene. CDR3 length equals 15 residues. CDR1 is SNHLY and CDR2 is FYNNEI in the germline V gene. Here the CDR3 reads CASMRTGSGANVLTF. The DNA of the CDR3 is TGTGCCAGCATGAGGACAGGCTCTGGGGCCAACGTCCTGACTTTC.

This clone was observed a few times. This chain links TRBV7-7 with TRBJ2-3; TRBD1 aligns across 8 bases. After removal of 5 bases from V and 9 bases from J, the junction contained 7 bases not matched to a gene. This CDR3 is built from 13 residues. The germline V gene encodes CDR1 SSHAT and CDR2 FNYEAQ (reference sequence). The CDR3 reads CASSPTDRATQYF. The CDR3 DNA follows: TGTGCCAGCAGCCCTACGGACAGGGCGACGCAGTATTTT.

This chain links TRBV27 with TRBJ2-1; unclear D gene. The CDR3 totals 15 residues. Trimming cost V 8 bases and J 0 bases, with 14 bases left between them. Germline V gene data show CDR1 as MNHEY and CDR2 as SMNVEV (reference sequence). CDR3 in amino acids: CASRSSPSSYNEQFF. As DNA, the CDR3 is TGTGCCAGCCGGAGCAGCCCCAGCTCCTACAATGAGCAGTTCTTC.

The V call is TRBV30, the J call TRBJ2-1, with 9 bases aligning to TRBD2. V lost 5 bases and J lost 7; bases outside the gene matches: 9. The germline CDR1 and CDR2 sequences are GTSNPN and SVGIG (reference sequence). The CDR3 loop spans 14 amino acids. In nucleotides, the CDR3 is TGTGCCTGGGTGACTAGCGGTGGTGGTAATGAGCAGTTCTTC. It codes for CAWVTSGGGNEQFF. Using reference TRBV30 and TRBJ2-1 for the parts outside the CDR3, the full variable domain is SQTIHQWPATLVQPVGSPLSLECTVEGTSNPNLYWYRQAAGRGLQLLFYSVGIGQISSEVPQNLSASRPQDRQFILSSKKLLLSDSGFYLCAWVTSGGGNEQFFGPGTRLTVL.